The 20 T cell receptor beta chains below all came from one sample that was sequenced in a study of vaccination and CD4 T cells after COVID-19 (dated by TCRdb to the early 2020s). Reading the label with the study, this specimen's treatment or condition is: roughly 11-day PBMC culture with coronavirus spike peptide pools or control peptides (ViraFEST assay). The library was generated by PCR. Sequencing was performed on an Illumina iSeq 100. DNA from cultured CD4+ T cells was subjected to TCR sequencing with the Oncomine TCR Beta short-read assay at the Johns Hopkins FTIC core. TCRdb reprocessed the public reads (quality trimming at Q25 with fastp, clone calling with MiXCR) and kept in-frame beta chains. Each CDR3 protein gets just one entry, which takes the most common genes and DNA from the rows behind it. The sample table lists approximately 15,000 distinct CDR3 sequences, 45% of them with a count of one. Roughly 20% of the sample is in the top ten clones.

Antigens of these TCRs are unknown. Sequenced here: CD4+ T cells from blood, cultured in vitro, sampled before SARS-CoV-2 vaccination. These receptors all stem from a human donor who received a COVID-19 vaccine.

V and J are TRBV20-1 and TRBJ1-5; D perhaps matches TRBD1 (6 bases). Germline CDR1 DFQATT, CDR2 SNEGSKA (reference sequence). CDR3 length: 17 residues. V lost 0 bases and J 1 base, leaving 16 bases between the germline ends. CDR3 nucleotides: TGCAGTGCTAGAGATGCGCCAGGGAGGGGGAGCAATCAGCCCCAGCATTTT. Translating gives CSARDAPGRGSNQPQHF.

V gene TRBV19 combines with J gene TRBJ2-7; 7 bases line up with TRBD1. Germline V gives CDR1 LNHDA, CDR2 SQIVND (reference sequence). CDR3 size: 13 residues. V trimming: 5 bases; J trimming: 8 bases; junction bases outside the gene matches: 9. The CDR3: CASSSPGGYKQYF. DNA of the CDR3: TGTGCCAGTAGTTCCCCAGGGGGTTACAAGCAGTACTTC.

The chain recombines TRBV7-9 with TRBJ1-1; possible D gene TRBD1, 5 bases. The CDR3 runs to 17 residues. V was clipped by 0 bases and J by 1 base, with 15 bases between them. Germline CDR1 and CDR2: SEHNR and FQNEAQ (reference sequence). The CDR3 here is CASSLAGMGRRNTEAFF. DNA of the CDR3: TGTGCCAGCAGCTTAGCGGGCATGGGACGGAGGAACACTGAAGCTTTCTTT.

The chain is built from TRBV27 and TRBJ1-1; TRBD1 aligns across 7 bases. J was trimmed by 5 bases and V by 3 bases; bases with no gene match: 3. CDR3 length equals 13 residues. Germline V lookup: CDR1 MNHEY, CDR2 SMNVEV (reference sequence). CDR3 DNA sequence: TGTGCCAGCAGTTTCGACAGGGAGACTGAAGCTTTCTTT. This gives the protein CASSFDRETEAFF.

The rearrangement joins TRBV6-5 to TRBJ2-3; D is ambiguous. Germline V gene data show CDR1 as MNHEY and CDR2 as SVGAGI. The length of the CDR3 is 13 residues. The V and J ends lost 3 bases and 0 bases respectively, with 4 bases between them. The CDR3 nucleotides read TGTGCCAGCAGTTATAGGAGCACAGATACGCAGTATTTT. The encoded protein is CASSYRSTDTQYF.

This chain connects TRBV12-3 or TRBV12-4 to TRBJ2-4; TRBD2 aligns across 13 bases. The CDR3 covers 13 residues. V shed 6 bases, J shed 12 bases, and the junction held 5 bases outside the gene matches. CDR3 residues: CASSLTSGGPQYF. CDR3 coding DNA: TGTGCCAGCAGCCTGACTAGCGGGGGGCCTCAGTACTTC.

This clonotype was recorded a few times. J is TRBJ2-2 and V is TRBV28; 7 bases agree with TRBD1. The CDR3 is 13 residues long. CDR1 and CDR2 from the germline V gene are MDHEN and SYDVKM. J gave up 12 bases and V 7 bases, and 11 bases lay outside the gene matches. The CDR3 spells CASTAARDSKLFF. The CDR3 DNA follows: TGTGCCAGCACCGCGGCAAGGGACAGCAAGCTGTTTTTT.

The chain is built from TRBV20-1 and TRBJ1-1, with D unresolved. Germline V gene sequence: CDR1 DFQATT, CDR2 SNEGSKA (reference sequence). The V end was cut by 3 bases, the J end by 5 bases, with 37 bases between. There are 21 residues in the CDR3. CDR3 amino acids: CSARPNRPGESLRRARTEAFF. The CDR3 nucleotides are TGCAGTGCTAGGCCCAACCGCCCGGGAGAAAGCCTCAGGAGGGCTCGGACTGAAGCTTTCTTT.

The count of this clonotype is one. The chain recombines TRBV12-3 or TRBV12-4 with TRBJ2-5; 8 nucleotides line up with TRBD1. The CDR3 is 15 amino acids. The ends lost 3 bases at V and 5 bases at J; junction bases unmatched: 8. As DNA, the CDR3 is TGTGCCAGCAGTTTCCAGGGGGCATCGGGGGAGACCCAGTACTTC. Translating it yields CASSFQGASGETQYF.

In its sample, this clonotype was seen once. The chain carries TRBV18 and TRBJ2-2; D gene ambiguous. V dropped 3 bases and J dropped 1 base, with 9 bases sitting between them. Germline CDR1 reads KGHSH; CDR2 reads LQKENI. The CDR3 is made up of 15 amino acids. CDR3 sequence: CASSPSQENTGELFF. CDR3 coding DNA: TGTGCCAGCTCACCCTCCCAGGAGAACACCGGGGAGCTGTTTTTT.

The chain employs TRBV24-1 and TRBJ1-6; D is unresolved. Germline V gives CDR1 KGHDR, CDR2 SFDVKD. The V end lost 4 bases, the J end lost 6 bases, and 12 bases lay between the germline ends. CDR3 length: 15 residues. The CDR3 DNA reads as TGTGCCACCAGTGACGGACGGCGGTCTAATTCACCCCTCCACTTT. Protein sequence: CATSDGRRSNSPLHF.

The genes are TRBV11-3 and TRBJ2-7; a possible D gene is TRBD2 (6 bases). Germline CDR1 SGHNT, CDR2 YENEEA. Trimming took 5 bases from V and 2 from J, leaving 13 bases between them. The CDR3 has 14 residues. The CDR3, as DNA: TGTGCCAGCAGCCGCGGGACCGATACCTACGAGCAGTACTTC. It is translated as CASSRGTDTYEQYF.

The chain is built from TRBV28 and TRBJ1-1; D perhaps matches TRBD1 (6 bases). The CDR3 runs to 14 residues. The germline V gene has CDR1 MDHEN and CDR2 SYDVKM. The ends were cut back, 6 bases at V and 1 base at J, with 12 bases in the middle. CDR3 sequence reads: CASSSGVKNTEAFF. The CDR3 region has the DNA TGTGCCAGCAGCTCAGGGGTGAAGAACACTGAAGCTTTCTTT.

The chain is built from TRBV18 and TRBJ1-1; possible D gene TRBD1, 6 bases. With 6 bases removed from V and 4 bases from J, the gap between germline ends came to 21 bases. From germline, CDR1 is KGHSH and CDR2 LQKENI. CDR3 length: 16 residues. CDR3 DNA sequence: TGTGCCAGCTCTCCTGCTGACAGGCCTCCGCTCACTGAAGCTTTCTTT. Protein sequence: CASSPADRPPLTEAFF.

This clonotype was seen more than once but under ten times. The chain employs TRBV19 and TRBJ2-3; 7 bases line up with TRBD2. J was trimmed by 5 bases and V by 3 bases; bases with no gene match: 5. This CDR3 has 14 amino acids. Germline values: CDR1 LNHDA, CDR2 SQIVND (reference sequence). CDR3 sequence: CASSIGGVRDTQYF. The CDR3 DNA sequence: TGTGCCAGTAGTATTGGGGGGGTCAGAGATACGCAGTATTTT.

This CDR3 is CASSWEGPNSPLHF. Here the CDR3 DNA reads TGTGCCAGCAGCTGGGAGGGTCCGAATTCACCCCTCCACTTT. V usage is TRBV7-9 and J usage is TRBJ1-6, with D unresolved. Trimming stripped 4 bases from V and 7 bases from J, with 11 bases between. Germline CDR1 and CDR2: SEHNR and FQNEAQ (reference sequence). This CDR3 comprises 14 residues.

A few counts support this clonotype. The chain couples TRBV7-9 to TRBJ2-3, with 15 bases lining up with TRBD2. This CDR3 comprises 18 residues. Germline CDR1 and CDR2: SEHNR and FQNEAQ (reference sequence). V was clipped by 5 bases and J by 4 bases; unmatched bases: 10. The CDR3 sequence is CASSGLAGGAGSADTQYF. For the CDR3, the DNA is TGTGCCAGCAGCGGACTAGCGGGGGGGGCCGGATCGGCAGATACGCAGTATTTT.

The chain recombines TRBV12-3 or TRBV12-4 with TRBJ2-1; TRBD2 is a possible D gene (5 bases). Between the trimmed V and J ends, which lost 3 bases and 3 bases, there was a span of 9 bases. The CDR3 runs to 14 residues. In DNA form, the CDR3 reads TGTGCCAGCAGTTTTACCCGGGACTACAATGAGCAGTTCTTC. This gives the protein CASSFTRDYNEQFF.

This chain connects TRBV10-3 to TRBJ1-1; possibly TRBD1 for D (5 bases). Germline loops: CDR1 ENHRY, CDR2 SYGVKD. CDR3 size: 16 residues. V lost 0 bases and J lost 4, with 15 bases in between. DNA for the CDR3: TGTGCCATCAGTGAGTCGGGCAGGGCGGGGGGCACTGAAGCTTTCTTT. Encoded protein: CAISESGRAGGTEAFF.

The gene calls are TRBV9 and TRBJ1-2, with 8 nucleotides matching TRBD1. Germline-derived CDR1 and CDR2 are SGDLS and YYNGEE. Trimming cost V 3 bases and J 2 bases; bases outside gene matches: 6. The CDR3 runs 15 residues. The CDR3 bases are TGTGCCAGCAGCGGGACAGGGACCAGAAACTATGGCTACACCTTC. Protein product: CASSGTGTRNYGYTF.